The 3 T cell receptor beta chains given below trace back to one sample, sequenced in a study of T-cell reconstitution after alpha-beta-depleted transplantation in children. Unique molecular identifiers tagged the TCRbeta library. Using its own MiXCR run on the PCR reads, TCRdb lists one record per CDR3 protein. Among 170,000 or so distinct CDR3 sequences listed, roughly 7.5% were seen once. Sequenced material: PBMCs from the stem cell graft donor, taken from the stem cell graft. These receptors were collected from a human donor who donated a stem cell graft to a child with Wiskott-Aldrich syndrome.

The table lists this clonotype with many counts. The V gene is TRBV27, the J gene TRBJ2-5; D tentatively fits TRBD1 or TRBD2 (5 bases each). Trimming shortened V by 10 bases and J by 5 bases, and 20 bases separated the two germline ends. Per germline, CDR1 MNHEY and CDR2 SMNVEV (reference sequence). The CDR3 spans 14 residues. The CDR3 nucleotides are TGTGCCACCTCATCACAGGAGACGGGGGAGACCCAGTACTTC. Amino acid sequence: CATSSQETGETQYF.

This clonotype was counted at least ten times. The rearrangement joins TRBV25-1 to TRBJ2-7, with TRBD2 matching over 10 bases. V was clipped by 4 bases and J by 1 base; unmatched bases: 7. CDR3 length: 16 amino acids. Germline V gene sequence: CDR1 MGHDK, CDR2 SYGVNS. CDR3 sequence (DNA): TGTGCCAGCAGTGTGCTAGCGGGAGAGGGTTCCTACGAGCAGTACTTC. It yields the protein CASSVLAGEGSYEQYF.

The chain couples TRBV6-5 to TRBJ1-4; 7 bases line up with TRBD1. The J segment lost 8 bases and the V segment lost 6 bases, leaving 9 bases of the junction unmatched. Germline loops: CDR1 MNHEY, CDR2 SVGAGI. This CDR3 has 14 residues. The CDR3 loop is CASSYRGREEKLFF. CDR3 nucleotide sequence: TGTGCCAGCAGCTACAGGGGAAGGGAGGAAAAACTGTTTTTT.